This T cell receptor (beta chain) was sequenced for a study of T cells in Graves' hyperthyroidism and ophthalmopathy. Amplified TCR beta CDR3 regions came from RNA transcripts. The HTBI primer set served for first-round RT-PCR of the TCR CDR3. TCRdb re-called the multiplex PCR reads through MiXCR, storing one row per CDR3 protein. The sample comprises under 400,000 distinct CDR3 sequences, roughly 13% of which are singletons, and around 9.2% rests with the top ten. With respect to this clonotype: With a much larger clone just one base away, this may be a read error.

CDR1 and CDR2 (germline): MDHEN, SYDVKM. Trimming removed 8 bases at V and 4 bases at J, with 14 bases between. This CDR3 has 13 amino acids. The J gene is TRBJ1-2, the V gene TRBV28, with D uncertain. Sequencing was done on a sample of blood. The sequence was collected from a young woman with Graves' hyperthyroidism. CDR3 coding DNA: TGTGCCAGCCGGTCGGCAGGCCTCTATGGCTACACCTTC. Amino acids: CASRSAGLYGYTF.